These 18 T cell receptor beta chains share one sample of origin, sequenced in a study of T cell clones after liver transplantation. Profiled with immunoSEQ multiplex PCR; TCRdb holds only in-frame clones, not every one. This sample has 65,000 to 70,000 clones, with more than 85% found just once. The input for sequencing was CD4+ T cells from blood, taken roughly 26 months after liver transplant. The source is a human patient who received a liver transplant. The T cells may come from the graft donor.

The rearrangement joins TRBV11-3 to TRBJ1-3; D is unresolved. Per germline, CDR1 SGHNT and CDR2 YENEEA. The CDR3 spans 17 residues. V was clipped by 5 bases and J by 0 bases, with 17 bases between them. The CDR3 DNA reads as TGTGCCAGCAGCCCTCGGGAGGGATGGAGCTCTGGAAACACCATATATTTT. Amino acid sequence: CASSPREGWSSGNTIYF.

This chain joins TRBV19 and TRBJ2-6; D perhaps matches TRBD1 (6 bases). The germline V gene encodes CDR1 LNHDA and CDR2 SQIVND (reference sequence). The CDR3 has 18 amino acids. V lost 0 bases and J 0 bases, leaving 12 bases between the germline ends. The CDR3 is CASSIDVTGSSGANVLTF. In nucleotides, the CDR3 is TGTGCCAGTAGTATAGACGTTACAGGGAGCTCTGGGGCCAACGTCCTGACTTTC.

V and J are TRBV28 and TRBJ1-5; no clear D gene. V lost 10 bases, J lost 0 bases, and 19 bases lay in between. Germline CDR1 and CDR2: MDHEN and SYDVKM. The CDR3 spans 16 residues. CDR3: CATSSSGFYSNQPQHF. In DNA, the CDR3 is TGTGCCACAAGCTCCTCAGGATTTTATAGCAATCAGCCCCAGCATTTT. The full variable domain, completed using reference TRBV28 and TRBJ1-5, is DVKVTQSSRYLVKRTGEKVFLECVQDMDHENMFWYRQDPGLGLRLIYFSYDVKMKEKGDIPEGYSVSREKKERFSLILESASTNQTSMYLCATSSSGFYSNQPQHFGDGTRLSIL.

The V gene is TRBV11-2, the J gene TRBJ1-1, with 10 bases matching TRBD1. The junction had 11 bases not matched to a gene; V was cut back by 5 bases and J by 2 bases. The CDR3 runs 17 residues. Per germline, CDR1 SGHAT and CDR2 FQNNGV. CDR3 sequence reads: CASSLRQGAAINTEAFF. DNA of the CDR3: TGTGCCAGCAGCCTTCGACAGGGGGCCGCTATCAACACTGAAGCTTTCTTT.

As to this clone: The same CDR3 can be traced to other DNA sequences in this sample. The chain employs TRBV5-1 and TRBJ2-7, with D possibly TRBD1 on 6 matching bases. This CDR3 has 12 residues. V was cut by 5 bases and J by 1 base, with 7 bases left in between. Germline values: CDR1 SGHRS, CDR2 YFSETQ. The CDR3 region has the DNA TGCGCCAGCAGTACAGGGTCCTACGAGCAGTACTTC. Translated, it gives CASSTGSYEQYF.

The V gene is TRBV7-3, the J gene TRBJ2-5, with 7 bases fitting TRBD1. The CDR3 contains 14 residues. Looked up from germline, CDR1 is SGHTA and CDR2 is FQGTGA. After removal of 5 bases from V and 2 bases from J, the junction contained 5 bases not matched to a gene. The CDR3 loop is CASSITGDQETQYF. The CDR3, as DNA: TGTGCCAGCAGCATTACAGGGGATCAAGAGACCCAGTACTTC.

V and J are TRBV11-3 and TRBJ1-2; a weak D match, TRBD1 (5 bases). The CDR3 is 14 amino acids. V was clipped by 5 bases and J by 5 bases, with 15 bases between them. Germline CDR1 and CDR2: SGHNT and YENEEA. In DNA form, the CDR3 reads TGTGCCAGCAGCCCGGGGGGGACTGGATATGGCTACACCTTC. Translating gives CASSPGGTGYGYTF.

This chain links TRBV19 with TRBJ1-5, with 8 bases lining up with TRBD1. The CDR3 consists of 14 residues. In germline, CDR1 is LNHDA, CDR2 SQIVND (reference sequence). J was trimmed by 6 bases and V by 5 bases; bases with no gene match: 6. The CDR3 DNA sequence: TGTGCCAGTAGTTTGGGGACAGGCGGTCAGCCCCAGCATTTT. It yields the protein CASSLGTGGQPQHF.

This sequence joins TRBV6-6 and TRBJ2-7; 8 bases are shared with TRBD1. V lost 5 bases and J lost 5; bases outside the gene matches: 8. The germline gives CDR1 MNHNY, CDR2 SVGAGI (reference sequence). This CDR3 contains 14 residues. CDR3 protein: CASSPPTGANEQYF. The DNA of the CDR3 is TGTGCCAGCAGTCCCCCGACAGGGGCGAACGAGCAGTACTTC.

The chain links TRBV18 to TRBJ2-1, with D unclear. Trimming stripped 1 base from V and 8 bases from J, with 9 bases between. CDR1 and CDR2 from the germline V gene are KGHSH and LQKENI. The CDR3 contains 13 residues. The CDR3 spells CASSPLLIDEQFF. CDR3 sequence (DNA): TGTGCCAGCTCACCACTACTAATCGATGAGCAGTTCTTC.

This clone occurred a few times. The rearrangement uses TRBV11-3 and TRBJ1-4, with unresolved D. Looked up from germline, CDR1 is SGHNT and CDR2 is YENEEA. The V and J ends lost 0 bases and 10 bases respectively, with 9 bases between them. The CDR3 length is 13 residues. CDR3 DNA sequence: TGTGCCAGCAGCTTAGAATCGTACGGAAAACTGTTTTTT. Its protein product is CASSLESYGKLFF. The full variable domain, in which reference TRBV11-3 and TRBJ1-4 provide the parts outside the CDR3, is EAGVVQSPRYKIIEKKQPVAFWCNPISGHNTLYWYLQNLGQGPELLIRYENEEAVDDSQLPKDRFSAERLKGVDSTLKIQPAELGDSAVYLCASSLESYGKLFFGSGTQLSVL.

This chain links TRBV7-2 with TRBJ1-5, with D perhaps TRBD1 (5 bases). The CDR3 length is 14 residues. In germline, CDR1 is SGHTA, CDR2 FQGNSA. V shed 1 base and J shed 2 bases, with 6 bases lying between them. CDR3 residues: CASSLVGGNQPQHF. CDR3 DNA sequence: TGTGCCAGCAGCTTAGTGGGGGGCAATCAGCCCCAGCATTTT.

This chain links TRBV5-1 with TRBJ2-7, with D possibly TRBD2 on 5 matching bases. The CDR3 is 14 amino acids. V was trimmed by 3 bases and J by 3 bases, leaving 13 bases between them. In germline, CDR1 is SGHRS, CDR2 YFSETQ. CDR3 protein: CASSSDGLNYEQYF. DNA of the CDR3: TGCGCCAGCAGCTCCGACGGACTTAACTACGAGCAGTACTTC.

CDR3 in amino acids: CSVGTTGANVLTF. The CDR3, as DNA: TGCAGCGTTGGGACGACCGGGGCCAACGTCCTGACTTTC. The rearrangement joins TRBV29-1 to TRBJ2-6; D gene uncertain. This CDR3 comprises 13 residues. CDR1 and CDR2 from the germline V gene are SQVTM and ANQGSEA. The V end was cut by 4 bases, the J end by 4 bases, with 8 bases between.

The rearrangement links TRBV28 to TRBJ2-2; a possible D gene is TRBD2 (5 bases). The CDR3 covers 15 residues. Germline V gives CDR1 MDHEN, CDR2 SYDVKM. V was pared by 7 bases and J by 6 bases, with 18 bases between. The CDR3 here is CASMQSAGFAGELFF. The CDR3, as DNA: TGTGCCAGCATGCAGAGCGCGGGTTTCGCCGGGGAGCTGTTTTTT.

The chain uses TRBV5-1 and TRBJ2-3; 8 positions match TRBD2. The V gene end was trimmed by 0 bases and the J gene end by 6 bases; junction bases not matched to a gene: 6. Germline lookup yields CDR1 SGHRS and CDR2 YFSETQ. The CDR3 totals 15 residues. The CDR3, as DNA: TGCGCCAGCAGCTTGGGGGCGACTAGCGCCGATACGCAGTATTTT. Protein sequence: CASSLGATSADTQYF.

This chain links TRBV6-1 with TRBJ2-4, with 9 bases that match TRBD1. With 4 bases clipped from V and 12 bases from J, the junction kept 4 bases outside the gene matches. The germline CDR1 and CDR2 sequences are MNHNS and SASEGT. CDR3 length equals 12 residues. The CDR3 sequence: CASSATGGAQYF. The CDR3 DNA reads as TGTGCCAGCAGTGCGACAGGGGGTGCTCAGTACTTC.

The J gene is TRBJ2-3, the V gene TRBV5-1, with a possible D match to TRBD1 (6 bases). The CDR3 covers 16 residues. Trimming took off 4 bases at V and 0 bases at J, with 15 bases between the two ends. The germline gives CDR1 SGHRS, CDR2 YFSETQ. CDR3 nucleotides: TGCGCCAGCAGCCGCACAGGGCTGGCTAGCACAGATACGCAGTATTTT. Translating gives CASSRTGLASTDTQYF.